This T cell receptor (beta chain) came from a study of blood T cells in healthy people across ages (dated by TCRdb to about 2015). In the study overall: Template switching captured roughly one uniquely barcoded TCR beta cDNA molecule per two T cells in model experiments. To track age-related changes in TCR beta repertoire diversity, the study relied on deep sequencing normalized with unique cDNA molecular identifiers. The donors were split into four age groups: young (average around 15 years), middle-aged (nearly 40), aged (more than 60) and long-lived (approximately 89). The study analyzed two additional independent replicas of 1 million unique cDNA reads from the same blood draw for two donors, one aged 18 to 29 and one aged 80 or older.

Libraries were made using 5' RACE. Sequenced using an Illumina HiSeq 2500. A second PCR of about 7 to 12 cycles was run with a J-beta primer mix and a sample-barcoded 5' primer. Each TCR beta cDNA molecule received a unique molecular identifier from a template-switch 5' adaptor carrying 12 random nucleotides. At least 2.5 million CDR3-containing paired-end reads were obtained from each sample. First-strand cDNA synthesis was performed from all RNA using the Mint cDNA synthesis kit, with priming by a TRBC-specific oligonucleotide. All cDNA was treated with uracil-DNA glycosylase and then went through a first 18-cycle PCR with the universal primers M1SS and BC2_uni_R. Regarding the original processing steps: Each sample was normalized by randomly selecting 1 million high-quality reads, each carrying a distinct molecular identifier. Reads sharing molecular identifiers were discarded rather than binned into consensus sequences. MiTCR, set to a Q25 quality threshold and the strictest error-elimination algorithm, was used for CDR3 identification, clonotype clustering and error correction. A nonparametric unseen species model using Euler transformation provided a lower-bound estimate of total TCR beta diversity. TCRdb itself trimmed the public reads at Q25 with fastp, ran MiXCR and retained productive beta chains. Entries are consolidated by CDR3 protein sequence, retaining the most common genes and DNA. The V and J calls here are based on TCRdb, not the publication. The sample contains hundreds of thousands of distinct CDR3 sequences, 20% to 25% of them found a single time. The ten most abundant clones make up 9% to 9.5% of the sample.

Overall study results and their limits: Because profiling used bulk unsorted PBMCs, naive and antigen-experienced compartments could not be compared conclusively. Estimates of total diversity based on one million sequenced T cells were regarded as lower bounds and as underestimates. Observed TCR beta diversity per million T cells fell roughly linearly with age, and a significant reduction was already apparent by age around 40. Because the CMV infection status of the donors was unknown, age-related changes in expanded clonotypes may potentially have been confounded. Compared with the aged group, the long-lived group had more naive CD4+ T cells, fewer expanded clones and increased TCR diversity, a pattern suggesting age selection. The percentage of naive T cells measured by flow cytometry correlated strongly with observed TCR beta diversity.

The donors were roughly 39 Caucasian individuals from Russia, aged about 6 to 95 years, who were systemically healthy. Around 9.7 milliliters of peripheral blood were collected from each donor into EDTA-treated Vacutainer tubes. Ficoll-Paque density-gradient centrifugation was used to isolate PBMCs, with at least 6 million per sample. Total RNA, at least 6 micrograms per sample, was extracted from PBMCs with Trizol reagent. For every donor, flow cytometry on a PBMC aliquot measured the percentage of naive CD45RAhigh/CD27high T cells. The sample holds one count of this clonotype. This clone's antigen is unknown. Per-base quality was not reported, and no clone a single base away is much larger than it. Germline trimming amounts to 5 bases on V and 2 bases on J, with 10 as the count of junction bases outside the gene matches. CDR1 and CDR2 are read off the germline V gene as SGHVS and FQNEAQ. Counted from cysteine to phenylalanine, this CDR3 has 16 amino acids. The read is trimmed to its CDR3 DNA, 48 bases read in frame from base 1.

The sample also formed part of further work on T cells of mothers and their children. As that second study puts it: Nine systemically healthy Caucasian individuals served as donors, namely three mothers together with their six children. cDNA synthesis used all of the extracted RNA, with roughly 1.5 ug of RNA in each 15 ul reaction. In the second PCR, sample barcodes and 2-4 random nucleotides were introduced via the M1S primer. More than 9 million TCR beta CDR3 reads were obtained from each mother, and about 3 million reads were obtained from each child. Thymic selection similarly shapes TCR recombination output in related and unrelated pairs, with minor effect from inherited differences. Normalized repertoire overlap was always found to be slightly, but never significantly, higher in related mother-child pairs than in unrelated mother-child pairs. With a sensitivity of about 100 clones per million clonotypes, no persistent microchimeric T cell clones were detected. The study used deep NGS to compare TCR beta repertoires of mothers and children, seeking features distinguishing related mother-child pairs from unrelated individuals. The mean age was roughly 40 +/- 4 years for the mothers and around 10 +/- 4 years for the children. Libraries were sequenced on Illumina HiSeq 2000 with 100+100 nt paired-end reads after adapter ligation with NEBNext reagents. To prevent cross-contamination, the mother and child libraries were prepared a month apart and were sequenced in separate runs. For each donor, somewhere between 500,000 and 2,000,000 distinct TCR beta clonotypes were identified. Naive TCR beta clonotypes were estimated from low-frequency clonotypes matched to each donor's FACS-determined naive share, without sorting.

The sequence is built from TRBV7-8 and TRBJ2-5; 8 junctional bases match TRBD1. Sequencing was performed on blood. The source is a boy younger than 18 in good health. The CDR3 loop reads CASSARDRWIQETQYF. The DNA sequence is given as TGTGCCAGCAGCGCGAGGGACAGGTGGATACAAGAGACCCAGTACTTC.